A single TCR beta chain is shown here with its context. Its antigen is as yet unknown. This record comes from a study of T cell responses to AZD1222 COVID-19 vaccine. General study points: Repertoires were collected only later (after the peak T cell response had occurred).

The CDR3 has 12 residues. V was clipped by 4 bases and J by 7 bases, with 10 bases between them. The germline CDR1 and CDR2 sequences are KGHSH and LQKENI. TCRdb's copy holds only in-frame clones and misses some; the assay was immunoSEQ multiplex PCR. The sample has 110,000 or so clones, about 82% seen once. V is TRBV18 and J is TRBJ1-2, with D unresolved. This receptor was taken from an adult in good health. The sequences come from peripheral blood, collected on day 0 of AZD1222 vaccination. The CDR3 region is CASSLLDSGYTF. As DNA, the CDR3 is TGTGCCAGCTCACTCCTAGATAGTGGCTACACCTTC.